This T cell receptor beta chain originates from a study of beta chain features in type 1 diabetes. Expressed TCRB transcripts were sequenced, since all the RNA that had been isolated was reverse transcribed. The read count averaged about 3.6 million across naive, central memory and regulatory T cell samples. Repertoires were generated with immunoSEQ multiplex PCR, while TCRdb's copy carries only in-frame clones and drops some. The profile shows 250,000 or so clones, roughly 14% of them singletons. Notes on the study in general: Among patients with Type 1 diabetes, TCRB CDR3s were moderately but significantly shorter in every one of the four CD4+ subsets.

A few counts support this clone. Antigen specificity is unknown. Heparinised blood was drawn once per donor, averaging around 120 mL. The TCR sequence derives from a young man with type 1 diabetes. Sequences were obtained from naive CD4+ T cells from blood.

The CDR3 region is CASSQDLVGQGRYGYTF. CDR3 nucleotide sequence: TGCGCCAGCAGCCAAGATCTTGTAGGACAGGGAAGGTATGGCTACACCTTC. V gene TRBV4-1 combines with J gene TRBJ1-2; TRBD1 aligns across 8 bases. CDR1 and CDR2 from the germline V gene are MGHRA and YSYEKL. V lost 0 bases to trimming and J lost 5 bases; unmatched junction nucleotides: 11. The CDR3 consists of 17 residues.